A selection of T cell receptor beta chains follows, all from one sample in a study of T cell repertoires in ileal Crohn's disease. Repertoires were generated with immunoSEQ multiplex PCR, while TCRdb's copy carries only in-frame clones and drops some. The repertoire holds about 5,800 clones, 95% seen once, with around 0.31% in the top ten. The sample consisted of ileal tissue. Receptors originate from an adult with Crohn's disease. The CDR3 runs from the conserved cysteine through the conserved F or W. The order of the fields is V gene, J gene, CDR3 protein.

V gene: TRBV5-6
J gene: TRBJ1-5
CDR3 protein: CASSLRSAGGLGNQPQHF

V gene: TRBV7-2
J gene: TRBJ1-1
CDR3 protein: CASSQQGANTEAFF

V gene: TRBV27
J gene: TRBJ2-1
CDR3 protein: CALTVQGAYNEQFF

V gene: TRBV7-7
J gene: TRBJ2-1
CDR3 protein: CASSSNQDNEQFF

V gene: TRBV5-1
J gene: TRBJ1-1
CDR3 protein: CASSQGQVVAEAFF

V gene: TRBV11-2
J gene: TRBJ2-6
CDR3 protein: CASSTRAPGANVLTF

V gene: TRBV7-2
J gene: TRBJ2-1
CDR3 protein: CASSLARVYNEQFF

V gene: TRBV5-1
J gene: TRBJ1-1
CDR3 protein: CASRLTVNTEAFF

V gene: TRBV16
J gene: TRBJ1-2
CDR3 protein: CASSQSSPENGYTF

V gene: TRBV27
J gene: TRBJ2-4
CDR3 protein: CASSLSPGAKNIQYF

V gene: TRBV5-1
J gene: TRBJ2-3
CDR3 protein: CASSLAGASGGTDTQYF

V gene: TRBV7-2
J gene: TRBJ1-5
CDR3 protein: CASSLAGRNQPQHF

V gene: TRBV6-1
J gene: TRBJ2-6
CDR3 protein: CASSVDTAGANVLTF

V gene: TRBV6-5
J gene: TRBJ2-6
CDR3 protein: CASSITGAGANVLTF

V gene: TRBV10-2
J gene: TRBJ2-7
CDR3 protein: CASTGLAGGLNEQYF

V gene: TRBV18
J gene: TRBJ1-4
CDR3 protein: CASSPDRGLNEKLFF

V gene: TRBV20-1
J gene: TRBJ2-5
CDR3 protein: CSARTEATQYF

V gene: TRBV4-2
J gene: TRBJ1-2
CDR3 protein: CASSPTGTGSTHYGYTF

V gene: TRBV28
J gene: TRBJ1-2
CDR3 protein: CASSQPGTGGLIDGYTF